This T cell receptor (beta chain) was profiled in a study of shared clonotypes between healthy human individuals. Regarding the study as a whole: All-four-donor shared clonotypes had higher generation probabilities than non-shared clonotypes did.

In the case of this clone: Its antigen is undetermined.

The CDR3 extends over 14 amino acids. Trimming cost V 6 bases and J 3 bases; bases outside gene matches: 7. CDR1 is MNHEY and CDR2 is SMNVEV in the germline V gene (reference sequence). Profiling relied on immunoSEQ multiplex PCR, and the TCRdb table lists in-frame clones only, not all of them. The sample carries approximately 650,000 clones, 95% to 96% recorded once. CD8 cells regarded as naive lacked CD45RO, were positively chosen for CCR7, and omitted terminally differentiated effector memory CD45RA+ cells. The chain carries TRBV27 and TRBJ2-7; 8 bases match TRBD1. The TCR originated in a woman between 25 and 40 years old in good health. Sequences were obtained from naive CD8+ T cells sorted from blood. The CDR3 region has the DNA TGTGCCAGCAGCTTCGGACAGGGACACTACGAGCAGTACTTC. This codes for CASSFGQGHYEQYF.